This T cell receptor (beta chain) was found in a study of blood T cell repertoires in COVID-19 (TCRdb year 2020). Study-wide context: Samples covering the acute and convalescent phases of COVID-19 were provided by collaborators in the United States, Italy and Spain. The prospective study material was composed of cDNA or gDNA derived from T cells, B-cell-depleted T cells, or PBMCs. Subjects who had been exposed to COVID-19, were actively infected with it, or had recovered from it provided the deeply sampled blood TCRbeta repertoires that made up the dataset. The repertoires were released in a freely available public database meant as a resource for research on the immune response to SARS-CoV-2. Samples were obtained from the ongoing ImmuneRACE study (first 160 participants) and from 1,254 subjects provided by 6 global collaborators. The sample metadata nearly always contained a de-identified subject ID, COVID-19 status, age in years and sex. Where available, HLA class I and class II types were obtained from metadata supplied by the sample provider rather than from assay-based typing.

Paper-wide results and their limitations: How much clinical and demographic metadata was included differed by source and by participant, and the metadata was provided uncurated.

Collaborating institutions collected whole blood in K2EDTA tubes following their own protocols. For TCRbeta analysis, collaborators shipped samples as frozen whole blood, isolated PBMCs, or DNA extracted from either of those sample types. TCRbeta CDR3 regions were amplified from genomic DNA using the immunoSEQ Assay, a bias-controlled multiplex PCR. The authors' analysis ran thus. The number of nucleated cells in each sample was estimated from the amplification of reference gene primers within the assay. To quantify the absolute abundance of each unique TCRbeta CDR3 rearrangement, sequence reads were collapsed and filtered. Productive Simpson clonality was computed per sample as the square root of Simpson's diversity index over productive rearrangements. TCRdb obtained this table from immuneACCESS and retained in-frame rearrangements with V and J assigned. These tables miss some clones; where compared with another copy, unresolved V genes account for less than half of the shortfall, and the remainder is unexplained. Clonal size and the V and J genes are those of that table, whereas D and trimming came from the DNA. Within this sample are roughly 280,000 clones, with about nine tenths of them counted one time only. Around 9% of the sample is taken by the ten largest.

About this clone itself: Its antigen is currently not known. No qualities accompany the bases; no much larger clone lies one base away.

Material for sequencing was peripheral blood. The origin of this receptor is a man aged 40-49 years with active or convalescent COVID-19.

The bases are TGTGCCTGGAGCCGCCAAGGGACTAGCGGTTACGAGCAGTACTTC. It translates to CAWSRQGTSGYEQYF. The chain joins TRBV30 to TRBJ2-7, and 11 bases in between align with TRBD2. From a lookup of the germline V gene (reference sequence), CDR1 and CDR2 are GTSNPN and SVGIG. From the cysteine up to the phenylalanine, the CDR3 has a length of 15 residues. CDR3 DNA is the only sequence kept; it has 45 bases, read in frame from the first base. Here V drops 3 bases and J drops 4 bases, and the junction holds 8 bases not matched to any gene.